This T cell receptor beta chain was found in a study of T-cell reconstitution after alpha-beta-depleted transplantation in children. The library targeted TCRbeta and was prepared with unique molecular identifiers. Each CDR3 protein gets one entry after TCRdb re-called the PCR reads with MiXCR. Among approximately 590,000 distinct CDR3 sequences listed, approximately 10% were seen once. The CDR3 totals 12 residues. Trimming removed 8 bases from V and 6 bases from J, with 14 bases in between. The germline V gene has CDR1 MNHNY and CDR2 SVGAGI (reference sequence). A few counts support this clonotype. The rearrangement uses TRBV6-6 and TRBJ2-7; the D gene is possibly TRBD2 (6 bases). The clonotype was recovered from a human donor who donated a stem cell graft to a child with acute myeloid leukemia. This specimen consisted of PBMCs from the stem cell graft donor, obtained from the stem cell graft. The CDR3 DNA reads TGTGCCAGCCTTTCTAGCGATGGCGAGCAGTACTTC. It yields the protein CASLSSDGEQYF.